These 20 T cell receptor beta chains originate from one sample sequenced in a study of molecular identifiers for immune sequencing clone quantification. TCRdb analysed the PCR reads with MiXCR anew, one entry per CDR3 protein. Of 35,000 to 45,000 distinct CDR3 sequences listed, about 18% were seen once; the top ten hold less than 1.2%. Sequencing input: naive CD8+ T cells from blood, with Jurkat cell RNA spiked in. This sample's subset: FACS-sorted CD8+CD4-CCR7+CD45RA+ naive T cells. These receptors all come from a human donor in good health. Some libraries in this study had Jurkat cell RNA spiked in.

There are many counts of this clonotype. CDR3 in amino acids: CASGPGEAFF. Written as DNA, the CDR3 is TGTGCCAGCGGACCGGGGGAAGCTTTCTTT. The rearrangement uses TRBV6-5 and TRBJ1-1; D gene ambiguous. The CDR3 sequence is 10 residues long. Germline V CDR1 and CDR2: MNHEY, SVGAGI. V was shortened by 8 bases and J by 8 bases, with 9 bases between the two germline ends.

Comment on this clonotype: Possible read error: a much larger clone is one base away. The gene calls are TRBV27 and TRBJ1-5; D gene unclear. Deletions cut 0 bases from V and 5 bases from J, with 11 bases between. This CDR3 has 15 residues. Per germline, CDR1 MNHEY and CDR2 SMNVEV (reference sequence). The CDR3 region has the DNA TGTGCCAGCAGTTTATCCAGATCTGGGGATCAGCCCCAGCATTTT. Translated: CASSLSRSGDQPQHF.

This clonotype was seen repeatedly, ten times or more. V usage is TRBV6-5 and J usage is TRBJ2-1, with 8 positions matching TRBD2. In germline, CDR1 is MNHEY, CDR2 SVGAGI. V shed 0 bases, J shed 6 bases, and the junction held 7 bases outside the gene matches. CDR3 length: 16 amino acids. In DNA form, the CDR3 reads TGTGCCAGCAGTTACTCGTCCTGGCGGGGGGTCAATGAGCAGTTCTTC. Protein: CASSYSSWRGVNEQFF.

The chain couples TRBV12-3 or TRBV12-4 to TRBJ1-5; D is unresolved. The CDR3 is made up of 16 amino acids. Deletions cut 5 bases from V and 7 bases from J, with 21 bases between. The CDR3 region has the DNA TGTGCCAGCAGTGGACTATCGGTGGAGGGTGAGCAGCCCCAGCATTTT. Protein: CASSGLSVEGEQPQHF.

Many counts were recorded for this clonotype. The chain carries TRBV29-1 and TRBJ2-7, with D maybe TRBD2 (6 bases). V was clipped by 4 bases and J by 0 bases, with 10 bases between them. The germline gives CDR1 SQVTM, CDR2 ANQGSEA. The CDR3 length is 13 residues. The CDR3 region has the DNA TGCAGCGTTGTTAGGCGGGACTCCTACGAGCAGTACTTC. As protein: CSVVRRDSYEQYF.

The V call is TRBV5-1, the J call TRBJ2-2; D is unclear. V was cut by 2 bases and J by 0 bases, with 14 bases left in between. The CDR3 runs to 17 residues. Germline-derived CDR1 and CDR2 are SGHRS and YFSETQ. The CDR3 sequence: CASSFSLSEPNTGELFF. The CDR3 region has the DNA TGCGCCAGCAGCTTTTCCCTCAGCGAACCGAACACCGGGGAGCTGTTTTTT. Full variable domain (rest looked up from reference TRBV5-1 and TRBJ2-2): KAGVTQTPRYLIKTRGQQVTLSCSPISGHRSVSWYQQTPGQGLQFLFEYFSETQRNKGNFPGRFSGRQFSNSRSEMNVSTLELGDSALYLCASSFSLSEPNTGELFFGEGSRLTVL.

This clonotype was seen repeatedly, ten times or more. The genes are TRBV12-3 or TRBV12-4 and TRBJ1-2; no clear D gene. V was shortened by 3 bases and J by 2 bases, with 16 bases between the two germline ends. The length of the CDR3 is 16 residues. The CDR3 bases are TGTGCCAGCAGTTTTTTACCGCCCGACGGAAACTATGGCTACACCTTC. Amino acids: CASSFLPPDGNYGYTF.

In its sample, this clonotype was seen many times. The V call is TRBV4-3, the J call TRBJ1-1; D is perhaps TRBD1 (5 bases). The V and J ends lost 0 bases and 13 bases respectively, with 24 bases between them. Germline CDR1 reads LGHNA; CDR2 reads YSLEER. The CDR3 extends over 16 amino acids. The CDR3 sequence: CASSQDYSGPGREVFF. The CDR3 bases are TGCGCCAGCAGCCAAGATTATTCCGGGCCAGGGCGAGAGGTTTTCTTT.

At least ten counts were recorded for this clonotype. V and J are TRBV6-5 and TRBJ2-7; D might be TRBD1 or TRBD2, each matching 6 bases. Germline V gene data show CDR1 as MNHEY and CDR2 as SVGAGI. The CDR3 loop spans 14 amino acids. V lost 5 bases and J lost 5, with 16 bases in between. In nucleotides, the CDR3 is TGTGCCAGCAGTGACACAGGGTCGGGAGACGAGCAGTACTTC. It codes for CASSDTGSGDEQYF.

This clonotype was seen more than once but under ten times. The V gene is TRBV7-9, the J gene TRBJ2-1; 8 positions agree with TRBD1. The V gene's germline CDR1 is SEHNR and CDR2 FQNEAQ (reference sequence). V was pared by 4 bases and J by 0 bases, with 5 bases of the junction left unmatched. CDR3 length equals 16 residues. CDR3 loop: CASSSAGGGSYNEQFF. Here the CDR3 DNA reads TGTGCCAGCAGCTCAGCAGGGGGCGGCTCCTACAATGAGCAGTTCTTC.

This clonotype was picked up many times. This chain connects TRBV7-9 to TRBJ1-1; 8 bases line up with TRBD1. This CDR3 is 14 amino acids long. Germline V gives CDR1 SEHNR, CDR2 FQNEAQ (reference sequence). Germline trimming cut 2 bases from V and 7 bases from J; bases unmatched to any gene: 6. This chain's CDR3 is CASSLKTGGVEAFF. The CDR3 bases are TGTGCCAGCAGCTTAAAAACAGGGGGGGTTGAAGCTTTCTTT.

Only a few counts were recorded for this clonotype. At one end, the junction sequence differs from germline, possibly due to a read error. CDR3 nucleotides: TGTGCCAGCAGCTCCGGGACTAGCGGGGTCGGCGGGGAGCTGTTTTTT. Its translation is CASSSGTSGVGGELFF. The gene calls are TRBV5-3 and TRBJ2-2, with 13 bases identical to TRBD2. TRBV5-3 is reported as an ORF; its role is uncertain. CDR3 size: 16 residues.

About this clonotype itself: This sequence may be a read error, since a much larger clone differs from it by one base. The gene calls are TRBV6-5 and TRBJ2-3; 8 bases match TRBD2. The CDR3 covers 15 residues. V was clipped by 8 bases and J by 1 base; unmatched bases: 8. Per the germline V gene, CDR1 is MNHEY and CDR2 is SVGAGI. Here the CDR3 reads CASRLSAGGTDTQYF. Here the CDR3 DNA reads TGTGCCAGCCGTTTGTCAGCGGGGGGCACAGATACGCAGTATTTT.

This clonotype was seen more than once but under ten times. One base away lies a much larger clone, so this may be a sequencing read error. J is TRBJ1-1 and V is TRBV9, with TRBD1 matching over 7 bases. Trimming at V came to 3 bases and at J to 4 bases, leaving 6 bases not matched to a gene. CDR1 is SGDLS, CDR2 YYNGEE, per germline. The CDR3 has 14 amino acids. CDR3 nucleotides: TGTGCCAGCAGCGGGCGGGGACAGAGCACTGAAGCTTTCTTT. Amino acid sequence: CASSGRGQSTEAFF. Using reference TRBV9 and TRBJ1-1 for the parts outside the CDR3, the full variable domain is DSGVTQTPKHLITATGQRVTLRCSPRSGDLSVYWYQQSLDQGLQFLIQYYNGEERAKGNILERFSAQQFPDLHSELNLSSLELGDSALYFCASSGRGQSTEAFFGQGTRLTVV.

This clonotype was counted ten times or more. The gene calls are TRBV7-9 and TRBJ2-5; a weak D match, TRBD2 (6 bases). Germline V gives CDR1 SEHNR, CDR2 FQNEAQ (reference sequence). The CDR3 has 13 amino acids. Trimming left V 8 bases short and J 1 base short, with 11 bases between. The CDR3 is CASRRGSQETQYF. The CDR3 DNA sequence: TGTGCCAGCCGACGGGGGTCCCAAGAGACCCAGTACTTC.

A note on this clonotype: A much larger clone differs from this one at a single base, so this may be a read error. The CDR3 DNA reads as TGTGCCAGCAGCGTAGATGTAGGGACTTACAATGAGCAGTTCTTC. This gives the protein CASSVDVGTYNEQFF. The chain is built from TRBV9 and TRBJ2-1, with D possibly matching TRBD2 (6 bases). The length of the CDR3 is 15 residues. Per germline, CDR1 SGDLS and CDR2 YYNGEE. Deletions cut 0 bases from V and 4 bases from J, with 11 bases between. Variable domain in full (rest from reference TRBV9 and TRBJ2-1): DSGVTQTPKHLITATGQRVTLRCSPRSGDLSVYWYQQSLDQGLQFLIQYYNGEERAKGNILERFSAQQFPDLHSELNLSSLELGDSALYFCASSVDVGTYNEQFFGPGTRLTVL.

In its sample, this clonotype was seen many times. V usage is TRBV5-4 and J usage is TRBJ2-1; perhaps TRBD2 as D (6 bases). The CDR3 contains 13 residues. With 5 bases removed from V and 9 bases from J, the gap between germline ends came to 15 bases. Germline V gives CDR1 SGHNT, CDR2 YYREEE (reference sequence). The CDR3 region is CASREGATVEQFF. CDR3 DNA sequence: TGTGCCAGCAGGGAGGGAGCGACAGTTGAGCAGTTCTTC. Variable domain in full (rest from reference TRBV5-4 and TRBJ2-1): ETGVTQSPTHLIKTRGQQVTLRCSSQSGHNTVSWYQQALGQGPQFIFQYYREEENGRGNFPPRFSGLQFPNYSSELNVNALELDDSALYLCASREGATVEQFFGPGTRLTVL.

This clonotype was seen just once. A read error may explain this, as a much larger clone is one base away. The chain combines TRBV11-2 with TRBJ2-3; the match to TRBD2 covers 9 bases. CDR3 size: 17 residues. Germline values: CDR1 SGHAT, CDR2 FQNNGV. CDR3 loop: CASSPWGGRARADTRYF. CDR3 nucleotides: TGTGCCAGCAGCCCCTGGGGCGGGAGGGCCAGGGCAGATACGCGGTATTTT.

In this sample, this clonotype turned up many times. The chain couples TRBV4-1 to TRBJ1-4, with 7 bases fitting TRBD1. The CDR3 has 16 residues. Germline CDR1 reads MGHRA; CDR2 reads YSYEKL. After removal of 4 bases from V and 6 bases from J, the junction contained 11 bases not matched to a gene. The CDR3 bases are TGCGCCAGCAGCCCCTTTTTTGGAGGGGGCGATGAAAAACTGTTTTTT. Translation gives CASSPFFGGGDEKLFF.

The gene calls are TRBV4-1 and TRBJ2-3; 11 bases map to TRBD2. CDR3 length: 18 residues. Per germline, CDR1 MGHRA and CDR2 YSYEKL. Germline trimming cut 0 bases from V and 6 bases from J; bases unmatched to any gene: 11. The CDR3 bases are TGCGCCAGCAGCCAAGATGAGACTAGCGGGATGCGATGGGATACGCAGTATTTT. Protein product: CASSQDETSGMRWDTQYF.